What follows are 15 T cell receptor beta chains derived from one specimen sequenced in a study of blood T cell repertoires in COVID-19. Profiled with immunoSEQ multiplex PCR; TCRdb holds only in-frame clones, not every one. The sample shows about 210,000 clones, under 90% of them seen only once. Material: PBMCs or T cells enriched from blood (not recorded which). These receptors came from a woman aged 50 to 60 with acute COVID-19.

The chain recombines TRBV9 with TRBJ1-3; perhaps TRBD1 as D (5 bases). V lost 0 bases and J lost 4, with 11 bases in between. Germline lookup yields CDR1 SGDLS and CDR2 YYNGEE. This CDR3 region has 15 residues. CDR3 protein: CASSVDGGGGNTIYF. For the CDR3, the DNA is TGTGCCAGCAGCGTAGATGGGGGAGGCGGAAACACCATATATTTT.

In its sample, this clone is medium-sized. This rearrangement joins TRBV7-3 to TRBJ2-6, with D possibly TRBD1 on 5 matching bases. Germline assignment: CDR1 SGHTA and CDR2 FQGTGA. The ends were cut back, 2 bases at V and 0 bases at J, with 8 bases in the middle. This CDR3 has 16 residues. CDR3 nucleotide sequence: TGTGCCAGCAGCTTACAGGGATCCTCTGGGGCCAACGTCCTGACTTTC. This gives the protein CASSLQGSSGANVLTF.

The CDR3 DNA reads TGTGCCAGCAGCTCTGTACTAGCGGGGGGCTTCTTGTATACGCAGTATTTT. It specifies CASSSVLAGGFLYTQYF. The chain couples TRBV11-2 to TRBJ2-3; 12 bases line up with TRBD2. The germline V gene has CDR1 SGHAT and CDR2 FQNNGV. The trim removed 4 bases at V and 7 bases at J, leaving 12 bases unmatched. This CDR3 comprises 17 residues.

The rearrangement links TRBV30 to TRBJ2-7; D is unclear. V dropped 0 bases and J dropped 6 bases, with 9 bases sitting between them. The CDR3 runs 12 residues. Germline CDR1 is GTSNPN and CDR2 is SVGIG (reference sequence). The CDR3 DNA sequence: TGTGCCTGGAGTGTACTAAATGGCGAGCAGTACTTC. Encoded protein: CAWSVLNGEQYF.

The table lists this clone with a few counts. This chain connects TRBV5-1 to TRBJ1-1; D might be TRBD1 (5 bases). Between the trimmed V and J ends, which lost 0 bases and 6 bases, there was a span of 18 bases. Germline V gives CDR1 SGHRS, CDR2 YFSETQ. The CDR3 runs 16 residues. CDR3 DNA: TGCGCCAGCAGCTTGGATGGGACCAACGGGGGACCTGAAGCTTTCTTT. As protein: CASSLDGTNGGPEAFF.

The rearrangement joins TRBV4-3 to TRBJ2-6, with D perhaps TRBD1 (6 bases). The CDR3 runs 18 residues. CDR1 is LGHNA, CDR2 YSLEER, per germline. The V end was cut by 0 bases, the J end by 0 bases, with 12 bases between. In nucleotides, the CDR3 is TGCGCCAGCAGCCAAGATCCCGGACAGAGCTCTGGGGCCAACGTCCTGACTTTC. Residues: CASSQDPGQSSGANVLTF.

This clone was seen a single time. CDR3 DNA sequence: TGCGCCAGCAGCCTAACAGCGACCCAGTACTTC. Protein sequence: CASSLTATQYF. This sequence joins TRBV5-1 and TRBJ2-5; D is undetermined. The CDR3 totals 11 residues. Germline CDR1 and CDR2: SGHRS and YFSETQ. V lost 4 bases to trimming and J lost 7 bases, with 8 bases between them.

The J gene is TRBJ2-5, the V gene TRBV29-1; TRBD2 aligns across 8 bases. The junction had 6 bases not matched to a gene; V was cut back by 3 bases and J by 6 bases. Germline CDR1 SQVTM, CDR2 ANQGSEA. The CDR3 runs to 13 residues. In DNA form, the CDR3 reads TGCAGCGTTGACCAGGGGACTAGGAAGACCCAGTACTTC. Translated: CSVDQGTRKTQYF. Looking up the rest from reference TRBV29-1 and TRBJ2-5 gives the full variable domain: SAVISQKPSRDICQRGTSLTIQCQVDSQVTMMFWYRQQPGQSLTLIATANQGSEATYESGFVIDKFPISRPNLTFSTLTVSNMSPEDSSIYLCSVDQGTRKTQYFGPGTRLLVL.

This clone showed up just a few times. The V call is TRBV12-5, the J call TRBJ1-2, with TRBD1 identical over 9 bases. V was pared by 4 bases and J by 5 bases, with 8 bases of the junction left unmatched. This CDR3 region has 15 residues. Germline V gene lookup returns CDR1 LGHNT and CDR2 FRNRAP. This chain's CDR3 is CASGSQDRGSYGYTF. CDR3 coding DNA: TGTGCTAGTGGTTCGCAGGACAGGGGAAGTTATGGCTACACCTTC.

The chain combines TRBV29-1 with TRBJ2-1; TRBD1 might be the D (5 bases). In germline, CDR1 is SQVTM, CDR2 ANQGSEA. Trimming left V 2 bases short and J 13 bases short, with 15 bases between. The CDR3 is 12 residues long. CDR3 protein: CSVENPQGFQFF. CDR3 coding DNA: TGCAGCGTTGAAAACCCGCAGGGTTTTCAGTTCTTC.

The chain has TRBV4-3 and TRBJ2-6; 9 positions match TRBD1. Germline CDR1 reads LGHNA; CDR2 reads YSLEER. V trimming: 0 bases; J trimming: 0 bases; junction bases outside the gene matches: 3. The CDR3 runs to 18 residues. The chain's CDR3 is CASSQDTGGSSGANVLTF. The CDR3 nucleotides are TGCGCCAGCAGCCAAGATACAGGGGGCTCCTCTGGGGCCAACGTCCTGACTTTC.

The CDR3 nucleotides are TGCGCCAGCAGCCAGGGAGAGGCGGGATACAATGAGCAGTTCTTC. Its protein product is CASSQGEAGYNEQFF. The V gene is TRBV5-1, the J gene TRBJ2-1; possible D gene TRBD2, 6 bases. V was pared by 4 bases and J by 4 bases, with 15 bases between. This CDR3 region has 15 residues. Germline lookup yields CDR1 SGHRS and CDR2 YFSETQ.

The gene calls are TRBV11-2 and TRBJ2-1; weak D call: TRBD2 (7 bases). Germline CDR1 reads SGHAT; CDR2 reads FQNNGV. The CDR3 has 16 residues. The V and J ends lost 3 bases and 6 bases respectively, with 18 bases between them. The CDR3 DNA reads TGTGCCAGCAGCTTTAGTCGCGGGGGCATCCGCAATGAGCAGTTCTTC. Translation gives CASSFSRGGIRNEQFF.

The V and J genes are TRBV14 and TRBJ1-1, with a possible D match to TRBD1 (6 bases). The length of the CDR3 is 14 residues. V was cut by 5 bases and J by 5 bases, with 15 bases left in between. The germline gives CDR1 SGHDN, CDR2 FVKESK. The CDR3 DNA reads as TGTGCCAGCAGCTCCCAAAGGGGGGGAACTGAAGCTTTCTTT. The encoded protein is CASSSQRGGTEAFF.

This chain connects TRBV12-3 or TRBV12-4 to TRBJ2-7; a weak D match, TRBD2 (5 bases). V was cut by 6 bases and J by 1 base, with 10 bases left in between. The CDR3 contains 13 residues. The CDR3 DNA sequence: TGTGCCAGCAGCGGGATCGTTTCCTACGAGCAGTACTTC. As protein: CASSGIVSYEQYF.